Presented here are 30 T cell receptor beta chains from one specimen sequenced in a study of glioma-infiltrating T cells after dendritic cell vaccination. Method: immunoSEQ multiplex PCR; TCRdb's copy keeps in-frame clones and lacks some. The sample has roughly 100,000 clones; 85% are singletons. This sample comprised blood, obtained before dendritic cell vaccination. Every receptor here comes from a human donor with glioblastoma.

V gene TRBV30 combines with J gene TRBJ2-7; no clear D. Germline V gene sequence: CDR1 GTSNPN, CDR2 SVGIG (reference sequence). Trimming removed 2 bases from V and 1 base from J, with 12 bases in between. CDR3 length equals 14 residues. CDR3 sequence: CAWSTRVWSYEQYF. Here the CDR3 DNA reads TGTGCCTGGAGTACTCGGGTATGGTCCTACGAGCAGTACTTC.

The V gene is TRBV30, the J gene TRBJ1-5; tentative D call: TRBD1 (6 bases). Trimming removed 0 bases from V and 6 bases from J, with 24 bases in between. CDR1 and CDR2 (germline): GTSNPN, SVGIG (reference sequence). This CDR3 region has 18 residues. The CDR3 sequence is CAWSVQSGGGPLIQPQHF. Here the CDR3 DNA reads TGTGCCTGGAGTGTACAAAGTGGGGGGGGGCCGTTGATTCAGCCCCAGCATTTT.

This chain links TRBV5-1 with TRBJ2-6, with D possibly matching TRBD1 (6 bases). Germline loops: CDR1 SGHRS, CDR2 YFSETQ. The germline V and J ends were trimmed by 4 bases and 2 bases, with 13 bases remaining between them. CDR3 length equals 16 residues. The CDR3 nucleotides read TGCGCCAGCAGCCAAATACAGGGTCCTGGGGCCAACGTCCTGACTTTC. This codes for CASSQIQGPGANVLTF.

This sequence joins TRBV10-3 and TRBJ1-3, with 7 bases identical to TRBD1. There are 18 residues in the CDR3. Germline V gene sequence: CDR1 ENHRY, CDR2 SYGVKD. Trimming took 2 bases from V and 0 from J; bases not matched to a gene: 10. The CDR3, as DNA: TGTGCCATCAGTGAGGTCCAGGGACAGCAAGTCTCTGGAAACACCATATATTTT. As protein: CAISEVQGQQVSGNTIYF.

V usage is TRBV5-4 and J usage is TRBJ2-3; TRBD1 is a possible D gene (5 bases). V was pared by 4 bases and J by 5 bases, with 8 bases between. CDR1 is SGHNT, CDR2 YYREEE, per germline (reference sequence). The CDR3 covers 12 residues. CDR3 region: CASSPGLDTQYF. As DNA, the CDR3 is TGTGCCAGCAGCCCAGGGTTAGATACGCAGTATTTT.

CDR3 in DNA: TGTGCCAGCAGTTCCGTCCTCTTTAGCGGGAGAACCGAGCAGTACTTC. Translation gives CASSSVLFSGRTEQYF. This rearrangement joins TRBV2 to TRBJ2-7; TRBD2 matches at 9 bases. The CDR3 has 16 amino acids. In germline, CDR1 is SNHLY, CDR2 FYNNEI. Germline trimming cut 5 bases from V and 6 bases from J; bases unmatched to any gene: 14.

V is TRBV15 and J is TRBJ2-5; 7 nucleotides line up with TRBD1. The CDR3 length is 15 residues. The trim removed 1 base at V and 4 bases at J, leaving 6 bases unmatched. Looked up from germline, CDR1 is LNHNV and CDR2 is YYDKDF (reference sequence). CDR3 in amino acids: CATSRAVGGGETQYF. CDR3 nucleotide sequence: TGTGCCACCAGCAGAGCAGTAGGGGGCGGAGAGACCCAGTACTTC.

The chain is built from TRBV7-8 and TRBJ2-7; TRBD2 matches 11 bases. The junction had 23 bases not matched to a gene; V was cut back by 5 bases and J by 2 bases. CDR1 and CDR2 from the germline V gene are SGHVS and FQNEAQ. The CDR3 consists of 21 residues. CDR3 in DNA: TGTGCCAGCAGCGTCCACAGGGGCTTCGGGACTAGCGGAGGACGTGCCTACGAGCAGTACTTC. Its translation: CASSVHRGFGTSGGRAYEQYF.

This clone was observed at least ten times. The chain carries TRBV18 and TRBJ2-7; 9 bases align to TRBD2. CDR3 length equals 13 residues. Per germline, CDR1 KGHSH and CDR2 LQKENI. Germline trimming cut 3 bases from V and 3 bases from J; bases unmatched to any gene: 0. The CDR3 loop reads CASSPSGSYEQYF. The DNA for the CDR3 is TGTGCCAGCTCACCTAGCGGGAGCTACGAGCAGTACTTC.

This chain links TRBV6-5 with TRBJ2-5, with TRBD2 matching 10 bases. This CDR3 has 14 residues. J lost 4 bases, V lost 6 bases, and 5 bases had no gene match. Germline V CDR1 and CDR2: MNHEY, SVGAGI. As DNA, the CDR3 is TGTGCCAGCAGCATAGCGGGGGGAGGAGAGACCCAGTACTTC. Translating gives CASSIAGGGETQYF.

This chain connects TRBV6-5 to TRBJ2-7; 7 nucleotides match TRBD1. Germline CDR1 is MNHEY and CDR2 is SVGAGI. Trimming removed 8 bases from V and 4 bases from J; junction bases left unmatched: 5. CDR3 length: 12 residues. CDR3 sequence (DNA): TGTGCCAGCGCGGCAGGGGGATACGAGCAGTACTTC. Residues: CASAAGGYEQYF.

This sequence joins TRBV7-9 and TRBJ2-2; D is perhaps TRBD2 (5 bases). CDR3 length equals 14 residues. Germline V gene lookup returns CDR1 SEHNR and CDR2 FQNEAQ (reference sequence). With 1 base removed from V and 6 bases from J, the gap between germline ends came to 9 bases. CDR3 loop: CASSLGVGAGELFF. In DNA form, the CDR3 reads TGTGCCAGCAGCTTAGGGGTCGGGGCCGGGGAGCTGTTTTTT. Looking up the rest from reference TRBV7-9 and TRBJ2-2 gives the full variable domain: DTGVSQNPRHKITKRGQNVTFRCDPISEHNRLYWYRQTLGQGPEFLTYFQNEAQLEKSRLLSDRFSAERPKGSFSTLEIQRTEQGDSAMYLCASSLGVGAGELFFGEGSRLTVL.

Concerning this clone itself: One end of the junction varies from germline; a read error may be responsible. The V and J genes are TRBV7-7 and TRBJ2-3; TRBD2 aligns across 13 bases. The CDR3 has 15 amino acids. Germline-derived CDR1 and CDR2 are SSHAT and FNYEAQ (reference sequence). The CDR3 coding sequence is TGTGCTAGCAGCCCGACTAGCGGGGGGTCAGATACGCAGTATTTT. Protein: CASSPTSGGSDTQYF.

This clone was counted between two and nine times. The chain uses TRBV5-4 and TRBJ2-3, with a weak D call TRBD1 (5 bases). The CDR3 is 15 amino acids. V lost 3 bases to trimming and J lost 3 bases, with 14 bases between them. The germline gives CDR1 SGHNT, CDR2 YYREEE (reference sequence). CDR3 DNA: TGTGCCAGCAGCTCGTCGACTCCAGGGACAGATACGCAGTATTTT. This codes for CASSSSTPGTDTQYF.

The rearrangement joins TRBV6-6 to TRBJ2-7; tentatively, D is TRBD2 (6 bases). The germline V gene has CDR1 MNHNY and CDR2 SVGAGI (reference sequence). The V gene lost 2 bases and the J gene lost 3 bases, with 11 bases spanning the gap. The CDR3 contains 14 residues. The CDR3 is CASSYTRGNYEQYF. The CDR3 DNA follows: TGTGCCAGCAGTTACACGCGGGGAAACTACGAGCAGTACTTC.

The chain carries TRBV5-1 and TRBJ2-2; 7 bases align to TRBD1. CDR3 length equals 14 residues. V gave up 3 bases and J gave up 3 bases; unmatched junction bases: 2. Germline assignment: CDR1 SGHRS and CDR2 YFSETQ. CDR3 residues: CASSSQGYTGELFF. The CDR3 region has the DNA TGCGCCAGCAGCTCACAGGGGTACACCGGGGAGCTGTTTTTT.

This clone was detected once. The rearrangement uses TRBV2 and TRBJ2-5; 10 bases match TRBD2. The CDR3 is 17 amino acids. V lost 6 bases, J lost 3 bases, and 13 bases stayed unmatched. Looked up from germline, CDR1 is SNHLY and CDR2 is FYNNEI. The CDR3 spells CASSERLAGTLEETQYF. The DNA for the CDR3 is TGTGCCAGCAGCGAAAGACTAGCGGGCACCTTGGAAGAGACCCAGTACTTC.

This sequence joins TRBV4-3 and TRBJ2-2, with D tentatively TRBD1 (5 bases). This CDR3 has 15 residues. Germline values: CDR1 LGHNA, CDR2 YSLEER. The V end lost 0 bases, the J end lost 1 base, and 6 bases lay between the germline ends. Written as DNA, the CDR3 is TGCGCCAGCAGCCAAGATAGGGGGAACACCGGGGAGCTGTTTTTT. Protein product: CASSQDRGNTGELFF.

The V and J genes are TRBV9 and TRBJ2-3; 8 positions match TRBD2. V gave up 0 bases and J gave up 0 bases; unmatched junction bases: 0. Germline CDR1 SGDLS, CDR2 YYNGEE. The CDR3 sequence is 15 residues long. This chain's CDR3 is CASSVAGGSTDTQYF. The CDR3 DNA sequence: TGTGCCAGCAGCGTAGCGGGGGGGAGCACAGATACGCAGTATTTT.

The chain is built from TRBV5-4 and TRBJ2-7, with D possibly being TRBD1 (6 bases). The germline V and J ends were trimmed by 4 bases and 3 bases, with 14 bases remaining between them. This CDR3 contains 14 residues. Looked up from germline, CDR1 is SGHNT and CDR2 is YYREEE (reference sequence). CDR3 in DNA: TGTGCCAGCAGCCTCGGGACATGGAGCTACGAGCAGTACTTC. Encoded protein: CASSLGTWSYEQYF.

V usage is TRBV7-6 and J usage is TRBJ2-1; 8 nucleotides agree with TRBD1. The CDR3 runs 15 residues. J gave up 1 base and V 5 bases, and 4 bases lay outside the gene matches. Germline CDR1 and CDR2: SGHVS and FNYEAQ. The chain's CDR3 is CASSVDRGSYNEQFF. CDR3 DNA sequence: TGTGCCAGCAGCGTCGACAGGGGTTCCTACAATGAGCAGTTCTTC. Looking up the rest from reference TRBV7-6 and TRBJ2-1 gives the full variable domain: GAGVSQSPRYKVTKRGQDVALRCDPISGHVSLYWYRQALGQGPEFLTYFNYEAQQDKSGLPNDRFSAERPEGSISTLTIQRTEQRDSAMYRCASSVDRGSYNEQFFGPGTRLTVL.

CDR3 DNA: TGTGCCAGCAGGGCCGGGACAAGTTCTATCTACGAGCAGTACTTC. Its translation is CASRAGTSSIYEQYF. V gene TRBV2 combines with J gene TRBJ2-7; D possibly corresponds to TRBD1 (6 bases). The germline V gene encodes CDR1 SNHLY and CDR2 FYNNEI. With 6 bases removed from V and 3 bases from J, the gap between germline ends came to 18 bases. The CDR3 runs to 15 residues. Full variable domain (remainder filled in from reference TRBV2 and TRBJ2-7): EPEVTQTPSHQVTQMGQEVILRCVPISNHLYFYWYRQILGQKVEFLVSFYNNEISEKSEIFDDQFSVERPDGSNFTLKIRSTKLEDSAMYFCASRAGTSSIYEQYFGPGTRLTVT.

This chain links TRBV5-1 with TRBJ1-2; tentatively, D is TRBD1 (6 bases). Germline V gene lookup returns CDR1 SGHRS and CDR2 YFSETQ. The CDR3 covers 17 residues. V lost 3 bases to trimming and J lost 4 bases, with 22 bases between them. Here the CDR3 DNA reads TGCGCCAGCAGCTCCTCCCAGGGGATCCAGGGGCTCTATGGCTACACCTTC. The encoded protein is CASSSSQGIQGLYGYTF.

The chain joins TRBV7-9 to TRBJ2-1; 7 bases line up with TRBD2. Germline-derived CDR1 and CDR2 are SEHNR and FQNEAQ (reference sequence). The CDR3 totals 15 residues. Trimming cost V 1 base and J 3 bases; bases outside gene matches: 3. CDR3 in amino acids: CASSLGEGYYNEQFF. Written as DNA, the CDR3 is TGTGCCAGCAGCTTAGGGGAGGGGTACTACAATGAGCAGTTCTTC.

The V gene is TRBV7-6, the J gene TRBJ2-7; TRBD1 matches 9 bases. Trimming cost V 5 bases and J 2 bases; bases outside gene matches: 4. This CDR3 is built from 14 residues. CDR1 and CDR2 from the germline V gene are SGHVS and FNYEAQ. In nucleotides, the CDR3 is TGTGCCAGCAGCCCGGGGACAGGGACCTACGAGCAGTACTTC. As protein: CASSPGTGTYEQYF.

This chain links TRBV2 with TRBJ1-1; no firm D call. V lost 4 bases, J lost 5 bases, and 11 bases lay in between. The CDR3 runs 13 residues. Germline assignment: CDR1 SNHLY and CDR2 FYNNEI. The CDR3 loop reads CASSVGRETEAFF. CDR3 DNA: TGTGCCAGCAGTGTAGGGAGGGAGACTGAAGCTTTCTTT.

CDR3 loop: CASSGIRGHIQYF. The CDR3 DNA reads as TGTGCCAGCAGTGGGATCCGCGGGCACATTCAGTACTTC. The chain links TRBV6-5 to TRBJ2-4; D is perhaps TRBD2 (5 bases). The CDR3 runs 13 residues. V gave up 5 bases and J gave up 8 bases, with 13 bases separating them. Germline CDR1 reads MNHEY; CDR2 reads SVGAGI.

This chain links TRBV30 with TRBJ1-1, with TRBD1 matching 7 bases. Germline assignment: CDR1 GTSNPN and CDR2 SVGIG (reference sequence). The CDR3 is 13 residues long. The V gene end was trimmed by 0 bases and the J gene end by 7 bases; junction bases not matched to a gene: 5. In DNA, the CDR3 is TGTGCCTGGAGTGTACGACAGGGCGGTGAAGCTTTCTTT. It encodes CAWSVRQGGEAFF.

In the case of this clone: A read error may produce the germline difference seen at one junction end. The chain carries TRBV5-6 and TRBJ2-7, with no clear D. The CDR3 covers 13 residues. CDR1 and CDR2 (germline): SGHDT, YYEEEE. The CDR3 DNA reads as TGTGCCAGCAGCTTGGGTTGGAACTACGGGCAGTACTTC. It specifies CASSLGWNYGQYF.

The chain couples TRBV18 to TRBJ2-2; 8 bases align to TRBD1. Germline lookup yields CDR1 KGHSH and CDR2 LQKENI. Trimming removed 3 bases from V and 5 bases from J; junction bases left unmatched: 11. The CDR3 is made up of 17 amino acids. The CDR3: CASSPLSGQGSTGELFF. In nucleotides, the CDR3 is TGTGCCAGCTCACCCTTATCAGGACAGGGAAGTACCGGGGAGCTGTTTTTT.